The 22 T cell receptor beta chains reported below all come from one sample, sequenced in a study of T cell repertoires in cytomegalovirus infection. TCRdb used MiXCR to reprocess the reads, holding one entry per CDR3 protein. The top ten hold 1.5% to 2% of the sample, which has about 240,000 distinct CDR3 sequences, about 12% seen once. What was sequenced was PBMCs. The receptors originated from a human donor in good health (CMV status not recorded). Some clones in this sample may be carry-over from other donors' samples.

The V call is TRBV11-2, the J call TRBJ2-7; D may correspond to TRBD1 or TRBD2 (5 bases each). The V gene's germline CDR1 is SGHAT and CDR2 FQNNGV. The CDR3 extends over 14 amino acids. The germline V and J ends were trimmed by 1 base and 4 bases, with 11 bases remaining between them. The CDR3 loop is CASSLGWGPYEQYF. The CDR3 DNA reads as TGTGCCAGCAGCTTAGGGTGGGGACCATACGAGCAGTACTTC.

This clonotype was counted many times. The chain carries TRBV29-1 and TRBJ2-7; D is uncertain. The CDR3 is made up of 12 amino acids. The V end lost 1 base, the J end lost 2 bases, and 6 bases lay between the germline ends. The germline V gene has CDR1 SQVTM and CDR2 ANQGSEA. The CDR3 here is CSVEATTYEQYF. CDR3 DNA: TGCAGCGTTGAAGCGACCACCTACGAGCAGTACTTC.

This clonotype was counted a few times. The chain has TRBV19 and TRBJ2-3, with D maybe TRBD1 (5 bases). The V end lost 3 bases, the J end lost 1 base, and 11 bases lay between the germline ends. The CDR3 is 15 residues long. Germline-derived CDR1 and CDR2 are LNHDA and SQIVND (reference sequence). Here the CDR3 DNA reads TGTGCCAGTAGTATTATGGGGCAGGGCACAGATACGCAGTATTTT. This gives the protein CASSIMGQGTDTQYF.

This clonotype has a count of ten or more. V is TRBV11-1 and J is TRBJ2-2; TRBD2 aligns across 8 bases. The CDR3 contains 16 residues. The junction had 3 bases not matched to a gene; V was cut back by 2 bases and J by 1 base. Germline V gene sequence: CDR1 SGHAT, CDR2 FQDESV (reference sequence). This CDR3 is CASSLILAGNTGELFF. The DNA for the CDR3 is TGTGCCAGCAGCTTAATCCTAGCGGGGAACACCGGGGAGCTGTTTTTT.

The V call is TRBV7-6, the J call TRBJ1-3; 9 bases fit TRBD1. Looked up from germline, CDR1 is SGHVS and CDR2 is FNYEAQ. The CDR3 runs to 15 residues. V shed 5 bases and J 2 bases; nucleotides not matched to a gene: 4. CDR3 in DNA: TGTGCCAGCAGCCTAACAGGGGGCCCTGGAAACACCATATATTTT. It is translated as CASSLTGGPGNTIYF. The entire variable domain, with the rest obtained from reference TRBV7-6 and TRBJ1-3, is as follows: GAGVSQSPRYKVTKRGQDVALRCDPISGHVSLYWYRQALGQGPEFLTYFNYEAQQDKSGLPNDRFSAERPEGSISTLTIQRTEQRDSAMYRCASSLTGGPGNTIYFGEGSWLTVV.

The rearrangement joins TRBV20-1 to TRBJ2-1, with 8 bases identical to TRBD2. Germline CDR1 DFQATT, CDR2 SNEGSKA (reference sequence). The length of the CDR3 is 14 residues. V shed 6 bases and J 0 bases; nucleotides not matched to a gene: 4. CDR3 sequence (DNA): TGCAGTGCAACTAGCGGCAGCTCCTACAATGAGCAGTTCTTC. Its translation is CSATSGSSYNEQFF.

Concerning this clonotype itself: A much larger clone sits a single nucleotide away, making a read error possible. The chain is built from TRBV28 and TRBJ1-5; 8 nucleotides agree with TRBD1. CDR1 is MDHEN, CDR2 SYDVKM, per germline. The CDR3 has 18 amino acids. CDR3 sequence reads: CTSSFAQGALSSNQPQHF. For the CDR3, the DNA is TGTACCAGCAGTTTCGCGCAGGGGGCATTAAGTAGCAATCAGCCCCAGCATTTT.

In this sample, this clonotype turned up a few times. As DNA, the CDR3 is TGTGCCAGCAGTGCGGACTCAGGGGTCCCTAACTATGGCTACACCTTC. This sequence encodes CASSADSGVPNYGYTF. V gene TRBV2 combines with J gene TRBJ1-2; tentatively, D is TRBD1 (6 bases). The germline V and J ends were trimmed by 4 bases and 0 bases, with 15 bases remaining between them. Germline V lookup: CDR1 SNHLY, CDR2 FYNNEI. The CDR3 is 16 amino acids.

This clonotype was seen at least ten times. The CDR3 DNA is TGTGCCAGCAGATTGGGCTGGGGCAATCAGCCCCAGCATTTT. Amino acid sequence: CASRLGWGNQPQHF. This chain uses TRBV28 with TRBJ1-5; D call uncertain. The CDR3 is 14 amino acids. The germline V and J ends were trimmed by 6 bases and 2 bases, with 11 bases remaining between them. CDR1 MDHEN and CDR2 SYDVKM come from the germline V gene.

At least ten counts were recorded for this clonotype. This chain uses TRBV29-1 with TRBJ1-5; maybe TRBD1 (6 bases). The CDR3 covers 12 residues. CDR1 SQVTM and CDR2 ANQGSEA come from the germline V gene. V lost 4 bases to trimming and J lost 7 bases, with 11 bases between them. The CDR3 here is CSVGSRGQPQHF. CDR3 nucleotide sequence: TGCAGCGTTGGGAGCAGGGGACAGCCCCAGCATTTT.

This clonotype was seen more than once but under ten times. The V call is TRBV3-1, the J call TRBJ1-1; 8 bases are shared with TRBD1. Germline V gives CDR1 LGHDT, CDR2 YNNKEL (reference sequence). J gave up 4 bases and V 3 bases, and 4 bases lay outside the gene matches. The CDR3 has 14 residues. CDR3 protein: CASSHRGRGTEAFF. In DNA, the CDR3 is TGTGCCAGCAGCCACAGGGGGCGCGGCACTGAAGCTTTCTTT.

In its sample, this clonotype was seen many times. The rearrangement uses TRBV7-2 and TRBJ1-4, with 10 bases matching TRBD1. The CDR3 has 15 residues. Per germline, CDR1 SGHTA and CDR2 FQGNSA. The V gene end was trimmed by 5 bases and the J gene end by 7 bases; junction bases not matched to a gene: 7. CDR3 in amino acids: CASSADRGLGEKLFF. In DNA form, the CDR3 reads TGTGCCAGCAGCGCCGACAGGGGGCTCGGTGAAAAACTGTTTTTT.

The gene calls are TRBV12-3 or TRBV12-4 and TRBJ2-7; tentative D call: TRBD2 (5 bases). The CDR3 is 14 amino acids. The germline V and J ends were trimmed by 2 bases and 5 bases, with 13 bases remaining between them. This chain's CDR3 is CASSLTRGSDEQYF. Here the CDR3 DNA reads TGTGCCAGCAGTTTAACACGGGGTAGTGACGAGCAGTACTTC.

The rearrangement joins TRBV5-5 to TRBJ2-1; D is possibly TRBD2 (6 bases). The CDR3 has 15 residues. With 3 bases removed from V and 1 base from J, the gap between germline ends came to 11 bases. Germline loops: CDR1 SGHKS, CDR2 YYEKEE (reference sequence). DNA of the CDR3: TGTGCCAGCAGCTCGCTTAGCGGATCCTACAATGAGCAGTTCTTC. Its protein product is CASSSLSGSYNEQFF.

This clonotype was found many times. The CDR3 DNA reads TGTGCCAGCAGCTCCACCGGGACAGGCAGTGGGTACGAGCAGTACTTC. The encoded protein is CASSSTGTGSGYEQYF. V gene TRBV7-9 combines with J gene TRBJ2-7, with 8 bases matching TRBD1. The V and J ends lost 4 bases and 4 bases, in that order; junction bases with no gene match: 12. Germline loops: CDR1 SEHNR, CDR2 FQNEAQ (reference sequence). The CDR3 sequence is 16 residues long. Variable domain in full (rest from reference TRBV7-9 and TRBJ2-7): DTGVSQNPRHKITKRGQNVTFRCDPISEHNRLYWYRQTLGQGPEFLTYFQNEAQLEKSRLLSDRFSAERPKGSFSTLEIQRTEQGDSAMYLCASSSTGTGSGYEQYFGPGTRLTVT.

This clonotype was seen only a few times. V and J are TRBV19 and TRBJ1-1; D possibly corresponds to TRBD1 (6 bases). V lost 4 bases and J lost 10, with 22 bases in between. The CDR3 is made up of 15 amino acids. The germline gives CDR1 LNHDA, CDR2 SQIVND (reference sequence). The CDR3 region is CASSTEVQGSPGAFF. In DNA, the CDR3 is TGTGCCAGTAGTACCGAGGTTCAGGGGAGTCCCGGAGCTTTCTTT.

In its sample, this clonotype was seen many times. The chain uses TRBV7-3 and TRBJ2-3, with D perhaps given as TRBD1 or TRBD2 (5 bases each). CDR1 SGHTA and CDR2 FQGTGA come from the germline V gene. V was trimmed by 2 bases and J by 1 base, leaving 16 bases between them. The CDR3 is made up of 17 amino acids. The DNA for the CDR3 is TGTGCCAGCAGCTTAGAGCTCGGGGCCGGTGGCACAGATACGCAGTATTTT. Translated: CASSLELGAGGTDTQYF.

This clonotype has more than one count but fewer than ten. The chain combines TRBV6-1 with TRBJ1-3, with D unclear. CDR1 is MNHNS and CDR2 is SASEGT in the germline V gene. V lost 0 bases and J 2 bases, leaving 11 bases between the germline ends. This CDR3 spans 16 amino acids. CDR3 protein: CASSEAIVITGNTIYF. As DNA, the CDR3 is TGTGCCAGCAGTGAAGCGATCGTAATTACTGGAAACACCATATATTTT.

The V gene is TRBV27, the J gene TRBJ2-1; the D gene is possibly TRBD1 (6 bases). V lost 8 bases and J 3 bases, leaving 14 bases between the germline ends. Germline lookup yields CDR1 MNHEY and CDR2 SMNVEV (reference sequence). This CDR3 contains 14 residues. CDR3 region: CASARAGDYNEQFF. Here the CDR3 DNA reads TGTGCCAGCGCCCGGGCAGGGGACTACAATGAGCAGTTCTTC.

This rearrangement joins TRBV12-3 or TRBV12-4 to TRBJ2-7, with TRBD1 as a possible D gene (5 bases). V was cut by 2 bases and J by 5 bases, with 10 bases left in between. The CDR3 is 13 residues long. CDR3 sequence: CASSLSTRDEQYF. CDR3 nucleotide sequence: TGTGCCAGCAGTTTAAGTACCAGGGACGAGCAGTACTTC.

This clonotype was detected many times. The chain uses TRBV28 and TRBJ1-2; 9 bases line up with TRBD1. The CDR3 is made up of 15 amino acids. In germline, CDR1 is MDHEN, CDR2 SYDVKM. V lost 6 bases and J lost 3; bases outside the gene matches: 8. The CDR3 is CASRVGTGFHYGYTF. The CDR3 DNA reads TGTGCCAGCAGGGTTGGGACAGGGTTTCACTATGGCTACACCTTC.

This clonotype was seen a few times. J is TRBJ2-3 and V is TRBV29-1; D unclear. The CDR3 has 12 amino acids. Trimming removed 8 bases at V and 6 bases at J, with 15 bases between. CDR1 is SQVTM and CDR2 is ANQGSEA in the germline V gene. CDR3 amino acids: CSHSLAADTQYF. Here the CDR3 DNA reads TGCAGCCACTCCCTCGCTGCGGATACGCAGTATTTT.